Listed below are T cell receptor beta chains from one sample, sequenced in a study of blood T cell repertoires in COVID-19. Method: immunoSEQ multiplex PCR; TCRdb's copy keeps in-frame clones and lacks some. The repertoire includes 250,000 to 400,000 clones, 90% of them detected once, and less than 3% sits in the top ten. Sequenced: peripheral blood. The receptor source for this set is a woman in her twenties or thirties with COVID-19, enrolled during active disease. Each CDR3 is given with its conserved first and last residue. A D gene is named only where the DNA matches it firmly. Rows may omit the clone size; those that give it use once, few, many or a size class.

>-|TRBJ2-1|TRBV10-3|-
TGTGCCATCAGTGATTTCGGACAGACCAGCTCCTACAATGAGCAGTTCTTC
CAISDFGQTSSYNEQFF
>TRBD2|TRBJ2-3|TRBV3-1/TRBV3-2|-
TGTGCCAGCAGCCAAAGACTAGCGGGAGAGACAGATACGCAGTATTTT
CASSQRLAGETDTQYF
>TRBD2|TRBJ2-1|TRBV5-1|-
TGCGCCAGCAGCCCCCGTCGCGGGAGAGGAAACAATGAGCAGTTCTTC
CASSPRRGRGNNEQFF
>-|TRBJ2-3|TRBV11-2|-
TGTGCCAGCAGCTTAGCTTCTAGCACAGATACGCAGTATTTT
CASSLASSTDTQYF
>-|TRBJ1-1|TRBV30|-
TGTGCCTGGATAGCAGTTGAAGCTTTCTTT
CAWIAVEAFF
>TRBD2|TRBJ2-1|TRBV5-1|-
TGCGCCAGCAGGGAGGGACTAATTACGTACAATGAGCAGTTCTTC
CASREGLITYNEQFF
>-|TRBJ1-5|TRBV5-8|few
TGTGCCAGCAGCCACCAGGGGTGGGATCAGCCCCAGCATTTT
CASSHQGWDQPQHF
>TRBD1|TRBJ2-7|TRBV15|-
TGTGCCACCAGCAGAGGAACCGGGACAGGGATTGAGCAGTACTTC
CATSRGTGTGIEQYF
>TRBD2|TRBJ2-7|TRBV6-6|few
TGTGCCAGCACCAAGAGGGATAGCGGGAGGGCTCAGTACTTC
CASTKRDSGRAQYF
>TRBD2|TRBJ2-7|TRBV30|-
TGTGCCTGGAGCGTGGGACTAGCGGACCACTACGAGCAGTACTTC
CAWSVGLADHYEQYF
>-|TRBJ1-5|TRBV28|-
TGTGCCAGCAGTTCAAGGAGTGGCAATCAGCCCCAGCATTTT
CASSSRSGNQPQHF
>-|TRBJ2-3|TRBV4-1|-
TGCGCCAGCAGCCAAAATCCGGGAAAGGACGCAGATACGCAGTATTTT
CASSQNPGKDADTQYF
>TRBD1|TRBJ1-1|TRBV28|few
TGTGCCAGCAGTTCCCGGGACAGCTACATGAACACTGAAGCTTTCTTT
CASSSRDSYMNTEAFF
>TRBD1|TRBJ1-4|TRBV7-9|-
TGTGCCAGCAGCGTCTCGGACAGGTTAAATGAAAAACTGTTTTTT
CASSVSDRLNEKLFF
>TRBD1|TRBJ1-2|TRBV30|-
TGTGCCTGGAGTACCCGCGGACAGGGGGCGGGTGGCTACACCTTC
CAWSTRGQGAGGYTF
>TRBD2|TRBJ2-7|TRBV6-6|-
TGTGCCAGCACCTCGGGACTAGCGGGACTCTACGAGCAGTACTTC
CASTSGLAGLYEQYF
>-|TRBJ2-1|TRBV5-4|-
TGTGCCAGCAGCTCCCAGATCCAGGGAAAGCAGTTCTTC
CASSSQIQGKQFF
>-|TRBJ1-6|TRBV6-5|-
TGTGCCAGCAGAGAGGGTCGTGTGAGTTCACCCCTCCACTTT
CASREGRVSSPLHF
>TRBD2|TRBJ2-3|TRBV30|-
TGTGCCTGGACCCCGGGGGGAGTAGATACGCAGTATTTT
CAWTPGGVDTQYF
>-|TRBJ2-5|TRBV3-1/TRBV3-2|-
TGTGCCAGCAGCAGTACGACAGAGCCTGGGACCCAGTACTTC
CASSSTTEPGTQYF
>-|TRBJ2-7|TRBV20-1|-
TGCAGTGCTAGGGAGGGCTACGAGCAGTACTTC
CSAREGYEQYF
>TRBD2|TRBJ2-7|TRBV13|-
TGTGCCAGCAGCTTGTTCGGCGGGAGCTACGAGCAGTACTTC
CASSLFGGSYEQYF
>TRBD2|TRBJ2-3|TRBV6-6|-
TGTGCCAGCAGTTATGGGGCGGGGGGAAGCACAGATACGCAGTATTTT
CASSYGAGGSTDTQYF
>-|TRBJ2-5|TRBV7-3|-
TGTGCCAGCAGCTTGGCTGGCACACAAGAGACCCAGTACTTC
CASSLAGTQETQYF
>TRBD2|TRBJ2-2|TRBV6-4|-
TGTGCCAGCAGTGAACTAGCGGGAGTGACTGGGGAGCTGTTTTTT
CASSELAGVTGELFF
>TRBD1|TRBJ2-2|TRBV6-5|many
TGTGCCAGCAGAGGACAGGGGTACACCGGGGAGCTGTTTTTT
CASRGQGYTGELFF
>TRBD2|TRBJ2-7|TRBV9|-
TGTGCCAGCAGCGCCGTGGGGCTAGCGGGGCCCTACGAGCAGTACTTC
CASSAVGLAGPYEQYF
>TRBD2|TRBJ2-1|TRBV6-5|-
TGTGCCAGCAGTTACCAGGCACTAGCGGGGACCAATGAGCAGTTCTTC
CASSYQALAGTNEQFF
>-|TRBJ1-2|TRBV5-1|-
TGCGCCAGCAGCTGGCGCCTTGACAGACACTATGGCTACACCTTC
CASSWRLDRHYGYTF
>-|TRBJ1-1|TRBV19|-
TGTGCCAGTAGCCCACAGGGCGACACTGAAGCTTTCTTT
CASSPQGDTEAFF
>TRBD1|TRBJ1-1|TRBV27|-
TGTGCCAGCAGTTGGGACCGGGACAGGGGAGCTTTCTTT
CASSWDRDRGAFF
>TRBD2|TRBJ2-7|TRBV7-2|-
TGTGCCAGCAGCTTAGGGCGGGAGACCACCTACGAGCAGTACTTC
CASSLGRETTYEQYF
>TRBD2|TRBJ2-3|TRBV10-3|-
TGTGCCGCCGGGACTAGCGGGCTGAGCACAGATACGCAGTATTTT
CAAGTSGLSTDTQYF
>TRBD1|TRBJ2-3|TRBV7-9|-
TGTGCCAGCACCCAGACAGGGGGCATCGATACGCAGTATTTT
CASTQTGGIDTQYF
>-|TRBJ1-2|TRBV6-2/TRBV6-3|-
TGTGCCAGCAGTCCAACACCCAACTATGGCTACACCTTC
CASSPTPNYGYTF
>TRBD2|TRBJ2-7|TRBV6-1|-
TGTGCCAGCAGTGAAGTTGCGGGAGGGCCAGGTGACGAGCAGTACTTC
CASSEVAGGPGDEQYF
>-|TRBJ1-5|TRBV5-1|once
TGCGCCAGCAGCCCCTTCAATCAGCCCCAGCATTTT
CASSPFNQPQHF
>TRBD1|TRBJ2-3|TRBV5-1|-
TGCGCCAGCAGCTTGGAGGGACAGAGCACAGATACGCAGTATTTT
CASSLEGQSTDTQYF
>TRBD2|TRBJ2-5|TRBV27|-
TGTGCCAGCAGTCGGACTAGCGGGGCCAAAGGGGCCCAGTACTTC
CASSRTSGAKGAQYF
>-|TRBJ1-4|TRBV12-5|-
TGTGCTAGTGGCCGGACGGAGGAGGTGAATGAAAAACTGTTTTTT
CASGRTEEVNEKLFF
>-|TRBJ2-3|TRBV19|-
TGTGCCAGTAAAACGGGTCTTGCCACAGATACGCAGTATTTT
CASKTGLATDTQYF
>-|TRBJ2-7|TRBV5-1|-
TGCGCCAGCAGCCCGGAGGCCGACACCCACGAGCAGTACTTC
CASSPEADTHEQYF
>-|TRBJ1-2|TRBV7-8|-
TGTGCCAGCAGCTTAACAGGGTGGACTAACTATGGCTACACCTTC
CASSLTGWTNYGYTF
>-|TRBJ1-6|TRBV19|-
TGTGCCAGTAGTATCGGGAATTCACCCCTCCACTTT
CASSIGNSPLHF
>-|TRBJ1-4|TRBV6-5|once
TGTGCCAGCAGTTACTCCGTGACAGGCATCAATGAAAAACTGTTTTTT
CASSYSVTGINEKLFF